What follows are 9 T cell receptor beta chains derived from one specimen sequenced in a study of CD8 T cells in Susac syndrome. It was with random hexamers that roughly 0.5 to 1 ug RNA was reverse transcribed. TCRdb passed the immunoSEQ multiplex PCR reads through MiXCR, listing each CDR3 protein once. The data show more than 200,000 distinct CDR3 sequences, 93% seen once. Specimen: CD4+ T cells from PBMCs. These receptors were obtained from a human donor with multiple sclerosis.

This clonotype came up once. This rearrangement joins TRBV6-5 to TRBJ1-5, with no clear D. The CDR3 length is 13 residues. V lost 0 bases and J lost 5, with 5 bases in between. The germline V gene encodes CDR1 MNHEY and CDR2 SVGAGI. The CDR3 is CASSYSVDQPQHF. CDR3 nucleotides: TGTGCCAGCAGTTACTCAGTAGATCAGCCCCAGCATTTT.

This chain connects TRBV5-1 to TRBJ2-7; no definite D call. Per the germline V gene, CDR1 is SGHRS and CDR2 is YFSETQ. V was trimmed by 4 bases and J by 4 bases, leaving 12 bases between them. The CDR3 totals 13 residues. The CDR3 bases are TGCGCCAGCAGCCCGGTAGTAGGGTACGAGCAGTACTTC. Its translation: CASSPVVGYEQYF.

V and J are TRBV6-1 and TRBJ2-7; a weak D match, TRBD1 (6 bases). The length of the CDR3 is 14 residues. From germline, CDR1 is MNHNS and CDR2 SASEGT. V was cut by 2 bases and J by 2 bases, with 10 bases left in between. CDR3 region: CASSELQGPYEQYV. The CDR3 coding sequence is TGTGCCAGCAGTGAACTCCAGGGGCCCTACGAGCAGTACGTC.

This rearrangement joins TRBV5-1 to TRBJ2-1; D possibly corresponds to TRBD2 (5 bases). Germline assignment: CDR1 SGHRS and CDR2 YFSETQ. The CDR3 loop spans 14 amino acids. Trimming took 1 base from V and 2 from J, leaving 7 bases between them. DNA of the CDR3: TGCGCCAGCAGCTTGCGGCGGGCCTACAATGAGCAGTTCTTC. It encodes CASSLRRAYNEQFF.

The chain recombines TRBV15 with TRBJ2-7; D possibly matches TRBD1 or TRBD2 (5 bases each). CDR1 LNHNV and CDR2 YYDKDF come from the germline V gene (reference sequence). The germline V and J ends were trimmed by 8 bases and 1 base, with 12 bases remaining between them. The CDR3 loop spans 13 amino acids. CDR3: CATARGRSYEQYV. The CDR3 DNA follows: TGTGCCACCGCGAGGGGCCGGTCCTACGAGCAGTACGTC.

This sequence joins TRBV6-1 and TRBJ1-1; D may be TRBD1 (6 bases). Germline values: CDR1 MNHNS, CDR2 SASEGT. V shed 2 bases and J shed 5 bases, with 18 bases lying between them. This CDR3 has 16 amino acids. The CDR3 DNA reads TGTGCCAGCAGTGAACAGGGAATGGGAAGGGGGACTGAAGCTTTCTTT. This encodes CASSEQGMGRGTEAFF.

The V call is TRBV20-1, the J call TRBJ1-2; weak D call: TRBD1 (6 bases). The CDR3 totals 12 residues. Germline V lookup: CDR1 DFQATT, CDR2 SNEGSKA (reference sequence). V lost 6 bases, J lost 4 bases, and 12 bases lay in between. Written as DNA, the CDR3 is TGCAGTGCCTCCGGGGGCTCCTATGGCTACACCTTC. It translates to CSASGGSYGYTF.

CDR3 loop: CATSREGLDGYTF. The CDR3 DNA sequence: TGTGCCACCAGCAGAGAGGGACTGGATGGCTACACCTTC. The rearrangement links TRBV15 to TRBJ1-2, with D perhaps matching TRBD1 (5 bases). Per germline, CDR1 LNHNV and CDR2 YYDKDF (reference sequence). Trimming removed 0 bases from V and 6 bases from J, with 8 bases in between. The CDR3 totals 13 residues.

The gene calls are TRBV7-9 and TRBJ2-5; TRBD1 matches at 8 bases. V was pared by 7 bases and J by 5 bases, with 6 bases of the junction left unmatched. Looked up from germline, CDR1 is SEHNR and CDR2 is FQNEAQ (reference sequence). CDR3 length equals 13 residues. CDR3 coding DNA: TGTGCCAGCAAGATGCGGGACAGGGAGACCCAGTACTTC. Its protein is CASKMRDRETQYF.